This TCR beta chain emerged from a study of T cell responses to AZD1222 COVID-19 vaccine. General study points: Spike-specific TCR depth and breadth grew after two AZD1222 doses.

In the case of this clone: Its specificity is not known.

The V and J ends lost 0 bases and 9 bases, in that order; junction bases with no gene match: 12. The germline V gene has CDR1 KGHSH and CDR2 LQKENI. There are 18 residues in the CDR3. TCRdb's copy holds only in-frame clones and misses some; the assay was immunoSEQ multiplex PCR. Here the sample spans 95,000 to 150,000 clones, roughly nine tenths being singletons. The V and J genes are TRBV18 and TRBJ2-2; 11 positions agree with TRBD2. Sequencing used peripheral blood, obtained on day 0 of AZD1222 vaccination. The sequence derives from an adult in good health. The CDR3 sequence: CASSPPVSSGRADRELFF. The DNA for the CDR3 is TGTGCCAGCTCACCACCGGTGAGTAGCGGGAGGGCCGACCGGGAGCTGTTTTTT.